The 12 T cell receptor beta chains reported below all come from one sample, sequenced in a study of blood T cell repertoires in COVID-19. The assay was immunoSEQ multiplex PCR, and TCRdb's table has in-frame clones only and misses some. The data show about 280,000 clones, approximately 78% seen once. The sequenced material came from PBMCs or T cells enriched from blood (not recorded which). Source of these receptors: a man aged 35-49 years who had been exposed to COVID-19.

The chain recombines TRBV7-3 with TRBJ2-2; 13 nucleotides align to TRBD2. The CDR3 extends over 16 amino acids. V gave up 5 bases and J gave up 4 bases; unmatched junction bases: 4. CDR1 and CDR2 from the germline V gene are SGHTA and FQGTGA. The CDR3 here is CASSEGLAGVTGELFF. In nucleotides, the CDR3 is TGTGCCAGCAGCGAAGGACTAGCGGGAGTCACCGGGGAGCTGTTTTTT.

The CDR3 protein is CASSVGDLRTGENSPLHF. The DNA of the CDR3 is TGTGCCAGCAGCGTAGGGGACCTTCGGACAGGTGAAAATTCACCCCTCCACTTT. This chain joins TRBV9 and TRBJ1-6; 7 positions agree with TRBD1. Germline V gene data show CDR1 as SGDLS and CDR2 as YYNGEE. Trimming took 0 bases from V and 7 from J; bases not matched to a gene: 13. The CDR3 is 18 residues long.

The chain carries TRBV5-5 and TRBJ1-1, with D unresolved. CDR3 length: 18 amino acids. V was pared by 1 base and J by 1 base, with 20 bases between. Per germline, CDR1 SGHKS and CDR2 YYEKEE (reference sequence). The CDR3 loop reads CASSLFQTKRIPNTEAFF. The CDR3 DNA sequence: TGTGCCAGCAGCTTGTTCCAGACAAAAAGGATACCGAACACTGAAGCTTTCTTT.

The table lists this clone with a count of one. CDR3 sequence reads: CASSKEGHIAGSNEQFF. The CDR3 DNA reads TGTGCCAGCAGCAAAGAGGGGCACATAGCGGGATCCAATGAGCAGTTCTTC. The chain combines TRBV21-1 with TRBJ2-1; the D call in the table, TRBD2, was not verified against the DNA. TRBV21-1 is deemed a pseudogene. The CDR3 consists of 17 residues.

The rearrangement uses TRBV9 and TRBJ2-3, with 14 bases fitting TRBD2. The J segment lost 6 bases and the V segment lost 3 bases, leaving 3 bases of the junction unmatched. The CDR3 is 15 amino acids. Germline V gene data show CDR1 as SGDLS and CDR2 as YYNGEE. The CDR3 here is CASSETSGRGDTQYF. For the CDR3, the DNA is TGTGCCAGCAGCGAGACTAGCGGGAGGGGCGATACGCAGTATTTT.

The chain uses TRBV7-2 and TRBJ2-2, with D possibly being TRBD1 (6 bases). Germline V gene sequence: CDR1 SGHTA, CDR2 FQGNSA. The CDR3 sequence is 12 residues long. The germline V and J ends were trimmed by 5 bases and 8 bases, with 9 bases remaining between them. The CDR3 DNA follows: TGTGCCAGCAGCCCAGGGGTTGGGGAGCTGTTTTTT. Residues: CASSPGVGELFF.

V gene TRBV30 combines with J gene TRBJ2-7, with a tentative D call TRBD2 (5 bases). The CDR3 has 14 amino acids. Trimming took off 0 bases at V and 1 base at J, with 10 bases between the two ends. CDR1 and CDR2 from the germline V gene are GTSNPN and SVGIG (reference sequence). Written as DNA, the CDR3 is TGTGCCTGGAGTGTAACCGGGATTTCCTACGAGCAGTACTTC. Translated: CAWSVTGISYEQYF.

The chain is built from TRBV20-1 and TRBJ1-1, with D unclear. Trimming removed 4 bases at V and 4 bases at J, with 4 bases between. There are 10 residues in the CDR3. CDR1 DFQATT and CDR2 SNEGSKA come from the germline V gene (reference sequence). CDR3 loop: CSATFTEAFF. Written as DNA, the CDR3 is TGCAGTGCTACCTTCACTGAAGCTTTCTTT.

Remarks on this clone: The same CDR3 arises from other DNA sequences in this sample as well. The rearrangement uses TRBV9 and TRBJ2-1; D call uncertain. The V gene lost 5 bases and the J gene lost 0 bases, with 9 bases spanning the gap. Germline lookup yields CDR1 SGDLS and CDR2 YYNGEE. The CDR3 sequence is 14 residues long. The CDR3 nucleotides are TGTGCCAGCAGTGTTAGGAGCTCCTACAATGAGCAGTTCTTC. This translates into CASSVRSSYNEQFF.

The chain is built from TRBV7-9 and TRBJ2-7; 7 bases map to TRBD1. Germline loops: CDR1 SEHNR, CDR2 FQNEAQ (reference sequence). The CDR3 runs to 13 residues. V shed 1 base, J shed 12 bases, and the junction held 9 bases outside the gene matches. The CDR3 region is CASSLEGAADRYF. Written as DNA, the CDR3 is TGTGCCAGCAGCTTAGAGGGGGCGGCAGACCGGTACTTC. Filled out from reference TRBV7-9 and TRBJ2-7, the complete variable domain reads DTGVSQNPRHKITKRGQNVTFRCDPISEHNRLYWYRQTLGQGPEFLTYFQNEAQLEKSRLLSDRFSAERPKGSFSTLEIQRTEQGDSAMYLCASSLEGAADRYFGPGTRLTVT.

As for this clone: A junction end diverges from the germline sequence, so it may reflect a read error. This chain uses TRBV6-5 with TRBJ2-2, with 7 bases matching TRBD1. The CDR3 is made up of 14 amino acids. Germline-derived CDR1 and CDR2 are MNHEY and SVGAGI. The CDR3 DNA reads TGTGCCAGCAGTGACTCAGGGGGTACCGGGGAGCTGTTTTTT. Protein product: CASSDSGGTGELFF.

The chain carries TRBV25-1 and TRBJ1-6; 9 bases line up with TRBD1. Trimming took 10 bases from V and 7 from J; bases not matched to a gene: 5. Germline CDR1 and CDR2: MGHDK and SYGVNS. The CDR3 spans 13 residues. The CDR3 here is CATEDRGNSPLHF. In DNA, the CDR3 is TGTGCCACCGAGGACAGGGGCAATTCACCCCTCCACTTT.